These T cell receptor beta chains were read from a single sample in a study of beta chain features in type 1 diabetes. Data came from immunoSEQ multiplex PCR; TCRdb stores just in-frame clones and leaves some out. The sample lists around 650,000 clones, 9.5% to 15% occurring once. The specimen sequenced was naive CD4+ T cells from blood. The receptors derive from a man aged 30 to 39 with type 1 diabetes. Both conserved end residues are part of each CDR3. The D gene is left open where the match is weak. Clone size appears in some rows only: once, few, many, or a class for an expanded clone.

v_call	d_call	clone_size	j_call	cdr3_aa	cdr3_nt
TRBV9	TRBD1	-	TRBJ1-6	CASSVVGQGFSPLHF	TGTGCCAGCAGCGTAGTGGGACAGGGTTTTTCACCCCTCCACTTT
TRBV7-2	-	few	TRBJ2-3	CASNRAVRGDTQYF	TGTGCCAGCAACCGAGCGGTTAGGGGAGATACGCAGTATTTT
TRBV5-4	-	few	TRBJ1-6	CASSPSSYNSPLHF	TGTGCCAGCAGCCCGAGCTCCTATAATTCACCCCTCCACTTT
TRBV6-5	-	-	TRBJ1-2	CASMPGSDRNYGYTF	TGTGCCAGCATGCCTGGATCGGACAGAAACTATGGCTACACCTTC
TRBV6-1	-	-	TRBJ1-3	CASSDQGHSGNTIYF	TGTGCCAGCAGTGATCAAGGGCACTCTGGAAACACCATATATTTT
TRBV28	TRBD1	-	TRBJ2-5	CASSSAGTEETQYF	TGTGCCAGCAGTTCGGCCGGGACAGAAGAGACCCAGTACTTC
TRBV7-2	-	-	TRBJ1-4	CASSLSGPAEKLFF	TGTGCCAGCAGCTTATCGGGACCGGCGGAAAAACTGTTTTTT
TRBV2	-	few	TRBJ2-1	CASMRIIANEQFF	TGTGCCAGCATGAGGATCATAGCAAATGAGCAGTTCTTC
TRBV29-1	TRBD1	few	TRBJ1-1	CSVEGSTGRGTEAFF	TGCAGCGTTGAAGGGTCGACAGGGAGAGGCACTGAAGCTTTCTTT
TRBV20-1	-	few	TRBJ2-7	CSARSVREQYF	TGCAGTGCTAGATCTGTCCGCGAGCAGTACTTC
TRBV18	-	-	TRBJ1-5	CASSPSNQPQHF	TGTGCCAGCTCGCCCAGCAATCAGCCCCAGCATTTT
TRBV6-1	TRBD1	few	TRBJ2-7	CASSEGTGGVRSIPRSQYF	TGTGCCAGCAGTGAAGGGACAGGGGGCGTCCGAAGTATCCCGAGATCGCAGTACTTC
TRBV7-2	TRBD1	-	TRBJ1-1	CASSPWDSEAFF	TGTGCCAGCAGCCCCTGGGACAGCGAAGCTTTCTTT
TRBV28	-	-	TRBJ2-6	CASSTGTGANVLTF	TGTGCCAGCAGCACAGGGACTGGGGCCAACGTCCTGACTTTC
TRBV9	TRBD1	few	TRBJ1-2	CASSAGQGRILNYGYTF	TGTGCCAGCAGCGCCGGACAGGGGAGAATTCTGAACTATGGCTACACCTTC
TRBV7-2	-	few	TRBJ2-2	CASSSRADSGELFF	TGTGCCAGCAGCTCCCGAGCGGATAGCGGGGAGCTGTTTTTT
TRBV5-4	-	few	TRBJ1-2	CASSFGEEHGYTF	TGTGCCAGCAGCTTCGGGGAAGAGCATGGCTACACCTTC
TRBV6-5	-	-	TRBJ1-1	CASSSLRGGYEAFF	TGTGCCAGCAGTTCCCTCCGGGGAGGGTATGAAGCTTTCTTT
TRBV5-1	TRBD2	-	TRBJ2-3	CASTLGGTDTQYF	TGCGCCAGCACCCTCGGGGGGACAGATACGCAGTATTTT
TRBV6-5	-	-	TRBJ1-2	CASTQVGGRVGYTF	TGTGCCAGCACCCAAGTGGGGGGCAGGGTAGGCTACACCTTC
TRBV10-3	TRBD1	few	TRBJ2-7	CAISESGTVNEQYF	TGTGCCATCAGTGAGTCCGGGACAGTTAACGAGCAGTACTTC
TRBV7-2	-	-	TRBJ1-6	CASSLGVFGLSPLHF	TGTGCCAGCAGCTTAGGCGTCTTTGGACTCTCACCCCTCCACTTT
TRBV25-1	-	few	TRBJ2-1	CASSDRGQFYNEQFF	TGTGCCAGCAGTGATCGAGGACAGTTCTACAATGAGCAGTTCTTC
TRBV28	-	once	TRBJ2-7	CASSFGGRLSYEQYF	TGTGCCAGCAGTTTTGGAGGCAGGCTCTCCTACGAGCAGTACTTC
TRBV21-1	-	few	TRBJ2-5	CAPRGQGMGETQYF	TGTGCCCCCAGGGGACAGGGGATGGGGGAGACCCAGTACTTC
TRBV20-1	-	few	TRBJ1-3	CSASQQRGIYF	TGCAGTGCTAGTCAGCAGCGGGGCATATATTTT
TRBV27	-	few	TRBJ2-5	CASSPNLAETQYF	TGTGCCAGCAGTCCAAATTTAGCAGAGACCCAGTACTTC
TRBV11-2	TRBD1	-	TRBJ1-6	CASSGGTGFLPLHF	TGTGCCAGCAGCGGCGGGACAGGGTTCTTACCCCTCCACTTT
TRBV2	-	-	TRBJ1-6	CASTLYTGNSPLHF	TGTGCCAGCACCCTCTACACCGGTAATTCACCCCTCCACTTT
TRBV11-2	TRBD2	-	TRBJ2-3	CASSLVLAGATSTDTQYF	TGTGCCAGCAGCTTAGTGTTAGCGGGGGCCACTAGCACAGATACGCAGTATTTT
TRBV6-1	-	few	TRBJ2-5	CASSEGSRETQYF	TGTGCCAGCAGTGAGGGTAGCCGGGAGACCCAGTACTTC
TRBV12-5	TRBD2	few	TRBJ2-3	CASGSLVRGGTDTQYF	TGTGCTAGTGGTTCCCTAGTGCGGGGGGGCACAGATACGCAGTATTTT
TRBV5-1	TRBD1	-	TRBJ2-7	CASSLLGQGASTIYEQYF	TGCGCCAGCAGCTTGCTCGGACAGGGGGCCTCAACGATCTACGAGCAGTACTTC
TRBV25-1	-	few	TRBJ1-4	CASSSQVRGEKLFF	TGTGCCAGCTCCTCACAGGTACGGGGTGAAAAACTGTTTTTT
TRBV5-6	TRBD2	few	TRBJ2-3	CASSLKSGGRSDTQYF	TGTGCCAGCAGCTTGAAAAGCGGGGGGAGAAGTGATACGCAGTATTTT
TRBV5-6	-	few	TRBJ2-3	CASSLSLRRGTQYF	TGTGCCAGCAGCTTGTCCCTGCGTAGGGGTACGCAGTATTTT
TRBV7-2	-	few	TRBJ1-2	CASTPVGEFDYGYTF	TGTGCCAGCACCCCGGTGGGGGAGTTTGACTATGGCTACACCTTC
TRBV1	-	-	TRBJ2-4	CTSSPRTGKNIQYF	TGCACCAGCAGCCCCCGGACAGGGAAAAACATTCAGTACTTC
TRBV6-5	TRBD1	-	TRBJ1-2	CASTRGQSIGYTF	TGTGCCAGCACCCGGGGACAGTCTATCGGCTACACCTTC
TRBV19	-	-	TRBJ1-3	CASSYPSSGNTIYF	TGTGCCAGTAGCTACCCGAGTAGTGGAAACACCATATATTTT
TRBV25-1	-	-	TRBJ2-5	CASSESHFSGKETQYF	TGTGCCAGCAGTGAATCGCATTTTAGCGGTAAAGAGACCCAGTACTTC
TRBV7-9	-	few	TRBJ1-2	CASSLGGPYGYTF	TGTGCCAGCAGCTTAGGAGGACCCTATGGCTACACCTTC
TRBV29-1	-	few	TRBJ2-3	CSVGRQLNTDTQYF	TGCAGCGTTGGGAGACAGCTAAACACAGATACGCAGTATTTT
TRBV14	-	many	TRBJ2-1	CASSQVSGAWDNEQFF	TGTGCCAGCAGCCAAGTCTCCGGAGCATGGGACAATGAGCAGTTCTTC
TRBV15	TRBD1	few	TRBJ1-3	CATSGDRLSSGNTIYF	TGTGCCACCAGCGGGGACAGATTATCCTCTGGAAACACCATATATTTT
TRBV7-9	-	-	TRBJ1-4	CASSSTGYREKLFF	TGTGCCAGCAGCTCTACAGGGTATAGGGAAAAACTGTTTTTT
TRBV6-1	TRBD1	-	TRBJ2-7	CASSEWQGAGLEGEQYF	TGTGCCAGCAGTGAATGGCAGGGGGCTGGCCTAGAGGGCGAGCAGTACTTC
TRBV6-1	-	few	TRBJ1-5	CASSEQGSQPQHF	TGTGCCAGCAGTGAACAGGGGAGTCAGCCCCAGCATTTT
TRBV5-4	-	-	TRBJ2-3	CASSDSLRDTQYF	TGTGCCAGCAGCGACTCATTGAGAGATACGCAGTATTTT
TRBV28	-	few	TRBJ2-5	CASSKASQGLGETQYF	TGTGCCAGCAGTAAAGCCTCACAGGGCCTTGGAGAGACCCAGTACTTC
TRBV29-1	-	-	TRBJ2-7	CSVEENYEQYF	TGCAGCGTTGAGGAGAACTACGAGCAGTACTTC
TRBV7-8	-	few	TRBJ2-1	CASSLSGVSSSYNEQFF	TGTGCCAGCAGCTTAAGTGGGGTTTCTAGCTCCTACAATGAGCAGTTCTTC
TRBV4-3	-	-	TRBJ1-3	CASSQDVRPRSGNTIYF	TGCGCCAGCAGCCAAGATGTCAGGCCACGCTCTGGAAACACCATATATTTT
TRBV30	-	few	TRBJ1-2	CAWSSHFPYGYTF	TGTGCCTGGAGTAGTCATTTTCCCTATGGCTACACCTTC
TRBV11-1	-	few	TRBJ2-2	CASRREWIRDTGELFF	TGTGCCAGCAGACGGGAGTGGATTCGGGACACCGGGGAGCTGTTTTTT
TRBV25-1	-	few	TRBJ2-2	CASSEVVAGELFF	TGTGCCAGCAGTGAGGTGGTCGCGGGGGAGCTGTTTTTT
TRBV9	TRBD2	few	TRBJ2-5	CASSPLAAGETQYF	TGTGCCAGCAGCCCTCTAGCGGCGGGCGAGACCCAGTACTTC
TRBV2	-	-	TRBJ1-5	CASSEEGVSNQPQHF	TGTGCCAGCAGTGAAGAGGGGGTTAGCAATCAGCCCCAGCATTTT
TRBV9	TRBD1	few	TRBJ1-6	CASSARDRLNSPLHF	TGTGCCAGCAGCGCCCGGGACAGGCTTAATTCACCCCTCCACTTT
TRBV6-6	-	-	TRBJ1-3	CASTELDTIYF	TGTGCCAGCACCGAGTTGGACACCATATATTTT